The 32 T cell receptor beta chains below come from one sample, sequenced in a study of molecular identifiers for immune sequencing clone quantification. TCRdb fed the PCR reads into MiXCR, producing one record per CDR3 protein. The table lists nearly 650,000 distinct CDR3 sequences, over 25% of them singletons. The sample was naive CD8+ T cells from blood, with Jurkat cell RNA spiked in. Subset reported: FACS-sorted CD8+CD4-CCR7+CD45RA+ naive T cells. The receptor source for this set is a human donor in good health. Some libraries in this study had Jurkat cell RNA spiked in.

On this clonotype itself: The germline gene is not matched at one end of the junction; a read error may be the cause. The CDR3 loop reads CASSTRGITYEPYF. The CDR3 nucleotides read TGTGCCAGTAGTACCAGGGGGATTACCTACGAGCCGTACTTC. V and J are TRBV19 and TRBJ2-7, with 7 bases fitting TRBD1. This CDR3 is built from 14 residues. Germline V gene lookup returns CDR1 LNHDA and CDR2 SQIVND (reference sequence).

Comments on this clonotype: At one end the junction does not follow the germline gene, possibly because of a read error. This chain uses TRBV5-6 with TRBJ2-7; tentative D call: TRBD2 (5 bases). This CDR3 has 13 residues. Per the germline V gene, CDR1 is SGHDT and CDR2 is YYEEEE. As DNA, the CDR3 is TGTGCCAGCAGCTTCTGGACTGCCTACGGGCAGTACTTC. Translation gives CASSFWTAYGQYF.

This clonotype showed up just a few times. CDR3 protein: CASSTTGPRVYEQYF. The CDR3 DNA sequence: TGTGCCAGCAGCACCACAGGGCCCAGGGTCTACGAGCAGTACTTC. This sequence joins TRBV14 and TRBJ2-7; perhaps TRBD1 as D (6 bases). Germline CDR1 is SGHDN and CDR2 is FVKESK. The CDR3 spans 15 residues. Trimming took 5 bases from V and 3 from J, leaving 17 bases between them. Variable domain in full (rest from reference TRBV14 and TRBJ2-7): EAGVTQFPSHSVIEKGQTVTLRCDPISGHDNLYWYRRVMGKEIKFLLHFVKESKQDESGMPNNRFLAERTGGTYSTLKVQPAELEDSGVYFCASSTTGPRVYEQYFGPGTRLTVT.

The V gene is TRBV12-3 or TRBV12-4, the J gene TRBJ1-2; D is uncertain. The CDR3 is 11 residues long. The germline V and J ends were trimmed by 2 bases and 9 bases, with 7 bases remaining between them. CDR3 loop: CASSLFGSYTF. The CDR3 coding sequence is TGTGCCAGCAGTTTATTTGGAAGCTACACCTTC.

The table lists this clonotype with many counts. The chain couples TRBV12-3 or TRBV12-4 to TRBJ2-5, with 10 bases matching TRBD1. Trimming removed 7 bases from V and 5 bases from J; junction bases left unmatched: 10. CDR3 length equals 15 residues. CDR3 in DNA: TGTGCCAGCACCCAGGGACAGGGGCTGCAGGAGACCCAGTACTTC. It yields the protein CASTQGQGLQETQYF.

This chain connects TRBV7-9 to TRBJ2-1; perhaps TRBD2 as D (6 bases). In germline, CDR1 is SEHNR, CDR2 FQNEAQ (reference sequence). V gave up 4 bases and J gave up 9 bases, with 28 bases separating them. CDR3 size: 18 residues. The CDR3 DNA follows: TGTGCCAGCAGCTCAACCTCGCGGGGACTCCCCCTGTTCGTTGAGCAGTTCTTC. It specifies CASSSTSRGLPLFVEQFF.

This clonotype was seen a few times. The CDR3 reads CAWSEGSYYEQYF. The CDR3 DNA is TGTGCCTGGAGTGAGGGCAGTTACTACGAGCAGTACTTC. The gene calls are TRBV30 and TRBJ2-7; no definite D call. Germline assignment: CDR1 GTSNPN and CDR2 SVGIG (reference sequence). V lost 1 base to trimming and J lost 3 bases, with 10 bases between them. This CDR3 has 13 residues.

This clonotype has at least ten counts. This chain links TRBV24-1 with TRBJ2-5, with 15 bases that match TRBD2. With V trimmed by 3 bases and J by 9 bases, 13 bases remained unmatched. The CDR3 has 18 residues. Germline loops: CDR1 KGHDR, CDR2 SFDVKD. CDR3 in DNA: TGTGCCACCAGTGATACAGGACTAGCGGGGGGGCCCTCGCGGCCCCAGTACTTC. This encodes CATSDTGLAGGPSRPQYF.

This clonotype occurred many times. The chain combines TRBV6-5 with TRBJ2-3; no definite D call. Trimming cost V 4 bases and J 6 bases, with 8 bases left between them. Germline CDR1 reads MNHEY; CDR2 reads SVGAGI. The CDR3 is 12 residues long. The CDR3: CASSSESDTQYF. The CDR3 DNA reads as TGTGCCAGCAGTTCCGAGTCGGATACGCAGTATTTT.

Remarks on this clonotype: A read error may be the cause here, since a much bigger clone is one base away. The chain has TRBV24-1 and TRBJ2-7, with D possibly matching TRBD1 (5 bases). This CDR3 is 12 amino acids long. The germline CDR1 and CDR2 sequences are KGHDR and SFDVKD. CDR3: CATSGLGHEQYF. CDR3 DNA sequence: TGTGCCACCAGTGGTTTGGGGCACGAGCAGTACTTC.

This clonotype turned up a few times. The chain links TRBV25-1 to TRBJ1-4; the D gene is possibly TRBD1 (5 bases). The CDR3 is 15 residues long. CDR1 is MGHDK and CDR2 is SYGVNS in the germline V gene. V was trimmed by 5 bases and J by 4 bases, leaving 14 bases between them. The CDR3 protein is CASSPPGTVNEKLFF. DNA for the CDR3: TGTGCCAGCAGTCCCCCCGGGACGGTTAATGAAAAACTGTTTTTT. Using reference TRBV25-1 and TRBJ1-4 for the parts outside the CDR3, the full variable domain is EADIYQTPRYLVIGTGKKITLECSQTMGHDKMYWYQQDPGMELHLIHYSYGVNSTEKGDLSSESTVSRIRTEHFPLTLESARPSHTSQYLCASSPPGTVNEKLFFGSGTQLSVL.

There are a few counts of this clonotype. The gene calls are TRBV7-2 and TRBJ1-2; D gene ambiguous. CDR1 and CDR2 (germline): SGHTA, FQGNSA. V was clipped by 5 bases and J by 0 bases, with 16 bases between them. The CDR3 consists of 16 residues. The CDR3 sequence is CASSPGDDNPNYGYTF. The CDR3 DNA is TGTGCCAGCAGCCCAGGAGATGACAACCCTAACTATGGCTACACCTTC.

This clonotype was counted between two and nine times. The chain uses TRBV6-5 and TRBJ1-1; D gene ambiguous. Germline values: CDR1 MNHEY, CDR2 SVGAGI. V was cut by 0 bases and J by 8 bases, with 10 bases left in between. This CDR3 contains 13 residues. The CDR3 reads CASSYSRMGEAFF. The CDR3 nucleotides read TGTGCCAGCAGTTACTCGAGGATGGGGGAAGCTTTCTTT.

This clonotype has a count of ten or more. In DNA form, the CDR3 reads TGTGCCAGTAGTATAGGTGCCGTGGTTGGTTCACCCCTCCACTTT. It yields the protein CASSIGAVVGSPLHF. The chain links TRBV19 to TRBJ1-6, with D hard to call. The V gene's germline CDR1 is LNHDA and CDR2 SQIVND (reference sequence). CDR3 size: 15 residues. Trimming took off 1 base at V and 9 bases at J, with 13 bases between the two ends.

With respect to this clonotype: The junction and the germline gene differ at one end; a read error may be behind it. The rearrangement uses TRBV24-1 and TRBJ2-7; a weak D match, TRBD1 (5 bases). The CDR3 runs 13 residues. Germline CDR1 reads KGHDR; CDR2 reads SFDVKD. The CDR3 coding sequence is TGTGCCACCAGTGATAAAACAGGCTACGAGCGGTACTTC. As protein: CATSDKTGYERYF.

The chain employs TRBV6-1 and TRBJ1-2, with TRBD1 identical over 10 bases. The CDR3 consists of 14 residues. Germline CDR1 is MNHNS and CDR2 is SASEGT. With V trimmed by 6 bases and J by 2 bases, 3 bases remained unmatched. CDR3 sequence (DNA): TGTGCCAGCAGATGGGACAGGGGAAACTATGGCTACACCTTC. It is translated as CASRWDRGNYGYTF.

This clonotype has ten or more counts. This sequence joins TRBV12-3 or TRBV12-4 and TRBJ1-1; no firm D call. The V and J ends lost 6 bases and 7 bases respectively, with 18 bases between them. The CDR3 covers 14 residues. The CDR3 coding sequence is TGTGCCAGCAGCTCCTGGGCAGCTGGATTTGAAGCTTTCTTT. It codes for CASSSWAAGFEAFF.

This clonotype showed up just a few times. The J gene is TRBJ2-7, the V gene TRBV20-1, with TRBD1 identical over 7 bases. Germline V gene data show CDR1 as DFQATT and CDR2 as SNEGSKA (reference sequence). This CDR3 is built from 15 residues. Trimming removed 0 bases from V and 2 bases from J; junction bases left unmatched: 7. This CDR3 reads CSARERTGSAYEQYF. The CDR3 DNA follows: TGCAGTGCTAGAGAACGGACAGGATCTGCCTACGAGCAGTACTTC.

This clonotype has a count of ten or more. The chain combines TRBV27 with TRBJ2-3; 10 nucleotides align to TRBD2. Trimming at V came to 3 bases and at J to 4 bases, leaving 4 bases not matched to a gene. Germline V gene sequence: CDR1 MNHEY, CDR2 SMNVEV (reference sequence). This CDR3 is 15 amino acids long. This CDR3 reads CASSFQLAGSDTQYF. The CDR3 DNA reads TGTGCCAGCAGTTTCCAACTAGCGGGATCAGATACGCAGTATTTT.

The chain has TRBV2 and TRBJ2-5; no reliable D call. The germline V gene has CDR1 SNHLY and CDR2 FYNNEI. This CDR3 is built from 14 residues. Deletions cut 6 bases from V and 2 bases from J, with 13 bases between. DNA for the CDR3: TGTGCCAGCAGGGCACCTGGGTTACAAGAGACCCAGTACTTC. This encodes CASRAPGLQETQYF.

The rearrangement joins TRBV7-9 to TRBJ1-4; D not resolved. Germline V gene data show CDR1 as SEHNR and CDR2 as FQNEAQ (reference sequence). With 2 bases removed from V and 12 bases from J, the gap between germline ends came to 13 bases. The CDR3 consists of 13 residues. This chain's CDR3 is CASSLLGKEELFF. In DNA, the CDR3 is TGTGCCAGCAGCTTATTGGGGAAAGAAGAACTGTTTTTT.

The table lists this clonotype with many counts. CDR3 amino acids: CATSDDRFDQPQHF. In nucleotides, the CDR3 is TGTGCCACCAGTGATGACAGATTTGATCAGCCCCAGCATTTT. The chain combines TRBV24-1 with TRBJ1-5, with a weak D call TRBD1 (5 bases). This CDR3 comprises 14 residues. Germline CDR1 is KGHDR and CDR2 is SFDVKD. Deletions cut 3 bases from V and 5 bases from J, with 10 bases between.

This chain uses TRBV19 with TRBJ2-2; 8 bases map to TRBD1. Germline V lookup: CDR1 LNHDA, CDR2 SQIVND (reference sequence). V dropped 10 bases and J dropped 6; count of bases not matched to a gene: 19. The CDR3 loop spans 17 amino acids. CDR3 protein: CATEDPRTGRVAGELFF. The CDR3 DNA follows: TGTGCCACTGAAGATCCCCGGACAGGGCGGGTGGCCGGGGAGCTGTTTTTT.

On this clonotype: A much bigger clone sits one base away, suggesting this may be a read error. As the CDR3 is not closed by the conserved phenylalanine or tryptophan, this likely results from a read error. This chain joins TRBV25-1 and TRBJ2-7; D is possibly TRBD1 or TRBD2 (5 bases each). This CDR3 region has 14 residues. Germline V gene data show CDR1 as MGHDK and CDR2 as SYGVNS. The germline V and J ends were trimmed by 2 bases and 2 bases, with 10 bases remaining between them. The CDR3 bases are TGTGCCAGCAGTGAAATGGGACCTCCCTACGAGCAGTACCTC. Amino acid sequence: CASSEMGPPYEQYL.

This clonotype turned up a few times. The chain uses TRBV27 and TRBJ2-1; 10 positions match TRBD2. V trimming: 5 bases; J trimming: 6 bases; junction bases outside the gene matches: 7. Germline V CDR1 and CDR2: MNHEY, SMNVEV (reference sequence). CDR3 length: 15 amino acids. The CDR3 nucleotides read TGTGCCAGCAGTGCTTCTAGCGGGAGCCCCAATGAGCAGTTCTTC. This translates into CASSASSGSPNEQFF.

This clonotype was recorded at least ten times. The J gene is TRBJ1-1, the V gene TRBV5-1; D not certain. This CDR3 region has 15 residues. Germline V gene lookup returns CDR1 SGHRS and CDR2 YFSETQ. Trimming left V 0 bases short and J 0 bases short, with 9 bases between. In nucleotides, the CDR3 is TGCGCCAGCAGCTTGGCCGTGAGCATGAACACTGAAGCTTTCTTT. Translating gives CASSLAVSMNTEAFF. Full variable domain (outside the CDR3, taken from reference TRBV5-1 and TRBJ1-1): KAGVTQTPRYLIKTRGQQVTLSCSPISGHRSVSWYQQTPGQGLQFLFEYFSETQRNKGNFPGRFSGRQFSNSRSEMNVSTLELGDSALYLCASSLAVSMNTEAFFGQGTRLTVV.

This clonotype was counted between two and nine times. The CDR3 spells CSAKDRFYEQYF. CDR3 nucleotides: TGCAGTGCCAAGGACAGGTTCTACGAGCAGTACTTC. This chain links TRBV20-1 with TRBJ2-7, with 7 bases fitting TRBD1. The J segment lost 3 bases and the V segment lost 6 bases, leaving 5 bases of the junction unmatched. The length of the CDR3 is 12 residues. Germline values: CDR1 DFQATT, CDR2 SNEGSKA (reference sequence).

The chain combines TRBV21-1 with TRBJ1-1. TRBV21-1 is recorded as a pseudogene. This CDR3 is 15 amino acids long. The CDR3 DNA reads as TGTGCCAGCGGACTACTGACAAGGCTGAACACTGAAGCTTTCTTT. It specifies CASGLLTRLNTEAFF.

This clonotype was detected many times. The chain couples TRBV20-1 to TRBJ2-4; D not certain. The germline V gene has CDR1 DFQATT and CDR2 SNEGSKA (reference sequence). Trimming shortened V by 4 bases and J by 4 bases, and 5 bases separated the two germline ends. CDR3 length: 11 residues. CDR3 loop: CSATKKNIQYF. For the CDR3, the DNA is TGCAGTGCTACCAAGAAAAACATTCAGTACTTC.

Ten or more counts support this clonotype. This chain uses TRBV16 with TRBJ1-5, with 7 bases lining up with TRBD1. The trim removed 4 bases at V and 5 bases at J, leaving 5 bases unmatched. The CDR3 spans 14 residues. Germline lookup yields CDR1 KGHSY and CDR2 FQNENV. The CDR3 here is CASSPHTGDQPQHF. The CDR3 region has the DNA TGTGCCAGCAGCCCTCACACAGGGGATCAGCCCCAGCATTTT.

Regarding this clonotype: Compared with germline, one end of the junction differs, possibly owing to a read error. The chain recombines TRBV2 with TRBJ2-1; D unresolved. Germline V gives CDR1 SNHLY, CDR2 FYNNEI. This CDR3 region has 13 residues. The CDR3 spells CASSEQQLPERFF. CDR3 DNA sequence: TGTGCCAGCAGTGAACAACAGCTCCCGGAGCGGTTCTTC.

Details on this clonotype: At one end, the junction sequence differs from germline, possibly due to a read error. The V gene is TRBV12-3 or TRBV12-4, the J gene TRBJ2-5; D is unclear. The CDR3 extends over 16 amino acids. DNA of the CDR3: TGTGCCGGCAGTCTGTTTAACGCGGAAGCCGGAGTCACCCAGTACTTC. It specifies CAGSLFNAEAGVTQYF.